The 15 T cell receptor beta chains listed next were all sequenced from one sample in a study of blood T cell repertoires in COVID-19. The protocol was immunoSEQ multiplex PCR, while the TCRdb copy is restricted to in-frame clones and leaves out a portion. The data show some 210,000 clones, 65% to 85% seen once. Material for sequencing was PBMCs or T cells enriched from blood (not recorded which). These TCRs come from a man aged 25-40 years with acute COVID-19.

This sequence joins TRBV24-1 and TRBJ1-2; the D is unclear. CDR3 length: 14 amino acids. Trimming took 3 bases from V and 2 from J, leaving 9 bases between them. Germline assignment: CDR1 KGHDR and CDR2 SFDVKD. CDR3 region: CATSDAAENYGYTF. CDR3 DNA: TGTGCCACCAGTGATGCGGCAGAAAACTATGGCTACACCTTC.

The chain joins TRBV6-4 to TRBJ2-1; 8 bases are a match to TRBD1. CDR1 is MRHNA, CDR2 SNTAGT, per germline. V dropped 6 bases and J dropped 10; count of bases not matched to a gene: 11. The CDR3 is 14 amino acids. The DNA for the CDR3 is TGTGCCAGCAGCGAGAGATGGACAGGGAGCGAGCAGTTCTTC. Translated, it gives CASSERWTGSEQFF.

The chain is built from TRBV6-2 or TRBV6-3 and TRBJ2-3; D is undetermined. The CDR3 length is 14 residues. V was clipped by 5 bases and J by 2 bases, with 11 bases between them. CDR1 and CDR2 from the germline V gene are MNHEY and SVGEGT. This CDR3 is CASSTPTNTDTQYF. The CDR3, as DNA: TGTGCCAGCAGTACCCCGACAAACACAGATACGCAGTATTTT.

V and J are TRBV5-4 and TRBJ2-1, with TRBD1 identical over 12 bases. The CDR3 is made up of 15 amino acids. CDR1 is SGHNT and CDR2 is YYREEE in the germline V gene (reference sequence). The J segment lost 7 bases and the V segment lost 4 bases, leaving 6 bases of the junction unmatched. CDR3 region: CASSLGGQGANEQFF. Here the CDR3 DNA reads TGTGCCAGCAGCCTGGGGGGACAGGGGGCGAATGAGCAGTTCTTC.

The rearrangement joins TRBV6-1 to TRBJ2-6, with a tentative D call TRBD2 (5 bases). This CDR3 spans 19 amino acids. Trimming took off 0 bases at V and 1 base at J, with 16 bases between the two ends. Germline lookup yields CDR1 MNHNS and CDR2 SASEGT. This CDR3 is CASSEARGLKLSGANVLTF. The CDR3 DNA is TGTGCCAGCAGTGAAGCTAGAGGGCTCAAGTTATCTGGGGCCAACGTCCTGACTTTC.

V and J are TRBV2 and TRBJ1-1; TRBD1 matches at 7 bases. V gave up 6 bases and J gave up 0 bases; unmatched junction bases: 10. Germline CDR1 is SNHLY and CDR2 is FYNNEI. The CDR3 covers 16 residues. The CDR3 DNA is TGTGCCAGCAGAAATACAGGGGCGGCAGTGAACACTGAAGCTTTCTTT. It is translated as CASRNTGAAVNTEAFF.

V and J are TRBV18 and TRBJ2-1; perhaps TRBD2 as D (7 bases). Deletions cut 2 bases from V and 4 bases from J, with 21 bases between. The CDR3 loop spans 18 amino acids. The germline V gene encodes CDR1 KGHSH and CDR2 LQKENI. The CDR3 protein is CASSPTSFPRGPYNEQFF. CDR3 coding DNA: TGTGCCAGCTCACCAACTTCGTTTCCGCGGGGGCCTTACAATGAGCAGTTCTTC.

V and J are TRBV24-1 and TRBJ2-3; D might be TRBD2 (5 bases). Trimming took off 4 bases at V and 5 bases at J, with 15 bases between the two ends. Per the germline V gene, CDR1 is KGHDR and CDR2 is SFDVKD. CDR3 size: 15 residues. The CDR3 DNA is TGTGCCACCAGTGACCTCCGGGGTAGAGAAGATACGCAGTATTTT. Protein: CATSDLRGREDTQYF.

The chain has TRBV29-1 and TRBJ1-2; D may be TRBD1 (5 bases). Trimming cost V 6 bases and J 0 bases, with 14 bases left between them. CDR1 SQVTM and CDR2 ANQGSEA come from the germline V gene. The CDR3 consists of 14 residues. As DNA, the CDR3 is TGCAGCGTCGCAGCAGGGATATCTAACTATGGCTACACCTTC. It translates to CSVAAGISNYGYTF.

This clone was observed a single time. This sequence joins TRBV3-1 (or the pseudogene TRBV3-2) and TRBJ2-2; D not certain. Germline CDR1 reads LGHDT; CDR2 reads YNNKEL (reference sequence). V was pared by 2 bases and J by 3 bases, with 7 bases between. This CDR3 contains 14 residues. The CDR3 DNA reads as TGTGCCAGCAGCCAAAACAGCTACACCGGGGAGCTGTTTTTT. Residues: CASSQNSYTGELFF.

This clone was observed a single time. A read error may produce the germline difference seen at one junction end. J is TRBJ2-3 and V is TRBV9; D may correspond to TRBD1 or TRBD2 (5 bases each). The CDR3 contains 15 residues. The germline gives CDR1 SGDLS, CDR2 YYNGEE. CDR3 bases: TGTGCCAGCACCGTAGAGGGGATCCGCACAGATACGCAGTATTTT. Protein product: CASTVEGIRTDTQYF.

This chain connects TRBV21-1 to TRBJ1-5; TRBD1 is the table's D call and was not checked against the DNA. TRBV21-1 corresponds to a pseudogene. CDR3 length: 14 residues. CDR3 protein: CASSKGQGNQPQHF. CDR3 nucleotides: TGTGCCAGCAGCAAGGGACAGGGGAATCAGCCCCAGCATTTT.

The DNA for the CDR3 is TGCGCCAGCAGTGGGGGGGGTAGCAATCAGCCCCAGCATTTT. It translates to CASSGGGSNQPQHF. This rearrangement joins TRBV10-1 to TRBJ1-5, with D possibly TRBD1 on 5 matching bases. The germline V and J ends were trimmed by 4 bases and 0 bases, with 7 bases remaining between them. CDR1 and CDR2 (germline): WNHNN, SYGVQD (reference sequence). This CDR3 spans 14 amino acids.

The chain links TRBV7-9 to TRBJ2-7; unclear D gene. The V and J ends lost 1 base and 0 bases respectively, with 13 bases between them. Germline assignment: CDR1 SEHNR and CDR2 FQNEAQ (reference sequence). This CDR3 comprises 16 residues. CDR3 sequence: CASSLGVRQSSYEQYF. CDR3 nucleotides: TGTGCCAGCAGCTTAGGAGTCAGGCAATCCTCCTACGAGCAGTACTTC.

The chain employs TRBV29-1 and TRBJ2-7; D is uncertain. CDR1 is SQVTM, CDR2 ANQGSEA, per germline. The CDR3 has 12 residues. V lost 6 bases to trimming and J lost 6 bases, with 15 bases between them. CDR3 sequence reads: CSVHLTRLEQYF. The CDR3 DNA reads as TGCAGCGTCCACTTGACAAGGCTCGAGCAGTACTTC.